This T cell receptor (beta chain) is from a study of blood T cell repertoires in COVID-19. As for the study in general: The origin of the acute and convalescent COVID-19 samples was the United States, Italy and Spain.

Only in-frame clones appear in the TCRdb table, and some are missing; sequencing was by immunoSEQ multiplex PCR. The repertoire holds roughly 180,000 clones, with around 88% as singletons. This CDR3 comprises 15 residues. V shed 3 bases and J shed 0 bases, with 9 bases lying between them. Germline V gene sequence: CDR1 SGHTA, CDR2 FQGNSA. All enrollees were roughly 18 to 100 years old and from 20 to 25 US areas. Sequencing used PBMCs or T cells enriched from blood (not recorded which). This sequence originates from a woman in her forties or fifties in a cohort exposed to, infected with or recovered from COVID-19 (not recorded which). The chain uses TRBV7-2 and TRBJ1-5, with D hard to call. The CDR3 here is CASSLGLNSNQPQHF. In DNA form, the CDR3 reads TGTGCCAGCAGCTTGGGCCTAAATAGCAATCAGCCCCAGCATTTT.